What follows describes a single TCR beta chain. Original data processing: From reference gene primer amplification, estimates of nucleated cell counts were derived. The protocol was immunoSEQ multiplex PCR, while the TCRdb copy is restricted to in-frame clones and leaves out a portion. Clone size and V and J calls were adopted from that table, with D and trimming inferred from the DNA. The sample lists roughly 260,000 clones, around 89% occurring once. The data are from a study of blood T cell repertoires in COVID-19. For the study at large: PBMCs, B-cell-depleted T cells, or T cells were the source of the cDNA or gDNA that made up the material.

Germline values: CDR1 MNHEY, CDR2 SVGEGT. After removal of 5 bases from V and 5 bases from J, the junction contained 8 bases not matched to a gene. The length of the CDR3 is 14 residues. The gene calls are TRBV6-2 or TRBV6-3 and TRBJ2-7, with 8 bases lining up with TRBD1. What was sequenced was peripheral blood. This TCR was recovered from a man aged 60 to 69 who had recovered from COVID-19. The CDR3 coding sequence is TGTGCCAGCAGTACGGACAGGGTGGTGAACGAGCAGTACTTC. Its translation is CASSTDRVVNEQYF.